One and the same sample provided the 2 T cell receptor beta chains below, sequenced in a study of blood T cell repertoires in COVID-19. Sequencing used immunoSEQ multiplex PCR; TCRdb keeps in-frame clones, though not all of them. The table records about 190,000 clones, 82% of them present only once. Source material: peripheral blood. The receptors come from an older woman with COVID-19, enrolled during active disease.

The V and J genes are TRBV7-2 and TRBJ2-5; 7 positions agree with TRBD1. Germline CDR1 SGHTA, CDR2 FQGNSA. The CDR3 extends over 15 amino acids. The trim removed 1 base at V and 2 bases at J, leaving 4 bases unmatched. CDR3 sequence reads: CASSLVSDRQETQYF. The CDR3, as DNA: TGTGCCAGCAGCTTAGTCTCGGACAGGCAAGAGACCCAGTACTTC.

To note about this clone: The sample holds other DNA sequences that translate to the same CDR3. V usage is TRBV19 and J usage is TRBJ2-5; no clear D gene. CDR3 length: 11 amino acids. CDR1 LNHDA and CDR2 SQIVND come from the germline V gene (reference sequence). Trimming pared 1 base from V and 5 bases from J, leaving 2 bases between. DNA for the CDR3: TGTGCCAGTAGTATAGCTGAGACCCAGTACTTC. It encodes CASSIAETQYF.